This passage covers 29 T cell receptor beta chains from one sample sequenced in a study of blood T cells in healthy people across ages. A J-beta primer mix and a sample-barcoded 5' primer were used in a second PCR of about 7 to 12 cycles. TCRdb analysed the 5' RACE reads with MiXCR anew, one entry per CDR3 protein. The sample has hundreds of thousands of distinct CDR3 sequences, 50% to 60% seen once. The sequenced material came from blood. The receptors shown here come from a man in his 60s in good health.

This chain links TRBV18 with TRBJ2-7, with 9 positions matching TRBD1. Germline V lookup: CDR1 KGHSH, CDR2 LQKENI. The CDR3 loop spans 14 amino acids. V shed 5 bases, J shed 3 bases, and the junction held 5 bases outside the gene matches. The chain's CDR3 is CASSIQGAGYEQYF. The CDR3 bases are TGTGCCAGCTCAATACAGGGGGCGGGCTACGAGCAGTACTTC. Full variable domain (remainder filled in from reference TRBV18 and TRBJ2-7): NAGVMQNPRHLVRRRGQEARLRCSPMKGHSHVYWYRQLPEEGLKFMVYLQKENIIDESGMPKERFSAEFPKEGPSILRIQQVVRGDSAAYFCASSIQGAGYEQYFGPGTRLTVT.

This clonotype was recorded a few times. The genes are TRBV12-3 or TRBV12-4 and TRBJ2-3; unclear D gene. The CDR3 sequence is 16 residues long. V was cut by 2 bases and J by 2 bases, with 14 bases left in between. The CDR3 nucleotides are TGTGCCAGCAGTTTACGGCACGGACGGAACACAGATACGCAGTATTTT. Amino acids: CASSLRHGRNTDTQYF.

V gene TRBV11-1 combines with J gene TRBJ2-3, with 11 positions matching TRBD2. In germline, CDR1 is SGHAT, CDR2 FQDESV (reference sequence). V shed 5 bases, J shed 5 bases, and the junction held 9 bases outside the gene matches. The CDR3 sequence is 16 residues long. The CDR3 loop is CASSQTSGEAQDTQYF. As DNA, the CDR3 is TGTGCCAGCAGCCAGACTAGCGGGGAGGCCCAAGATACGCAGTATTTT.

The rearrangement joins TRBV7-3 to TRBJ2-1, with 13 bases that match TRBD2. The junction had 6 bases not matched to a gene; V was cut back by 5 bases and J by 8 bases. The CDR3 covers 15 residues. Germline V gene sequence: CDR1 SGHTA, CDR2 FQGTGA. The CDR3 reads CASSLTSGRAHEQFF. Written as DNA, the CDR3 is TGTGCCAGCAGCCTCACTAGCGGGAGGGCCCATGAGCAGTTCTTC.

The V gene is TRBV20-1, the J gene TRBJ2-5; D perhaps matches TRBD2 (6 bases). V shed 1 base and J shed 9 bases, with 12 bases lying between them. The germline CDR1 and CDR2 sequences are DFQATT and SNEGSKA (reference sequence). The CDR3 spans 12 residues. The CDR3 DNA follows: TGCAGTGCTAGAGCTGGGGAGGTCCCCCAGTACTTC. Its protein is CSARAGEVPQYF.

The chain employs TRBV19 and TRBJ1-2; 9 bases align to TRBD1. The CDR3 length is 13 residues. Germline V lookup: CDR1 LNHDA, CDR2 SQIVND (reference sequence). Trimming at V came to 4 bases and at J to 8 bases, leaving 5 bases not matched to a gene. This chain's CDR3 is CASSTDRGGGYTF. CDR3 nucleotides: TGTGCCAGTAGTACGGACAGGGGAGGAGGCTACACCTTC.

Of note for this clonotype: The junction shows a germline mismatch at one end, possibly a read error. The CDR3 loop is CASSSERGLGADTKYF. As DNA, the CDR3 is TGTGCCAGCAGCTCGGAGCGAGGGTTAGGTGCAGATACGAAGTATTTT. The genes are TRBV7-2 and TRBJ2-3; D might be TRBD2 (5 bases). The CDR3 is 16 residues long. Germline values: CDR1 SGHTA, CDR2 FQGNSA.

This clonotype was observed once. The chain has TRBV20-1 and TRBJ2-3, with 14 positions matching TRBD2. CDR1 is DFQATT and CDR2 is SNEGSKA in the germline V gene (reference sequence). Trimming at V came to 3 bases and at J to 4 bases, leaving 6 bases not matched to a gene. CDR3 length equals 16 residues. The CDR3 nucleotides are TGCAGTGCTAGGGGACTAGCGGGAGATGGTGCAGATACGCAGTATTTT. Protein product: CSARGLAGDGADTQYF.

This clonotype occurred many times. The rearrangement uses TRBV4-3 and TRBJ2-1; TRBD2 matches at 7 bases. Germline lookup yields CDR1 LGHNA and CDR2 YSLEER. The trim removed 8 bases at V and 6 bases at J, leaving 13 bases unmatched. The CDR3 spans 15 residues. The CDR3 spells CASREALAASNEQFF. Written as DNA, the CDR3 is TGCGCCAGCCGCGAGGCGCTAGCGGCCTCCAATGAGCAGTTCTTC.

The genes are TRBV30 and TRBJ1-2; D call uncertain. This CDR3 is built from 13 residues. With 3 bases removed from V and 8 bases from J, the gap between germline ends came to 16 bases. CDR1 is GTSNPN and CDR2 is SVGIG in the germline V gene (reference sequence). The CDR3 coding sequence is TGTGCCTGGAGCCCCCTCGGTGGTCGGGGCTACACCTTC. This translates into CAWSPLGGRGYTF.

The chain carries TRBV25-1 and TRBJ2-5, with D hard to call. V was clipped by 1 base and J by 1 base, with 13 bases between them. From germline, CDR1 is MGHDK and CDR2 SYGVNS. This CDR3 is 16 amino acids long. The CDR3 region is CASSESTPRSQETQYF. The DNA for the CDR3 is TGTGCCAGCAGTGAATCTACTCCCCGGTCCCAAGAGACCCAGTACTTC.

There are many counts of this clonotype. The chain has TRBV28 and TRBJ2-5, with TRBD1 identical over 10 bases. Germline CDR1 reads MDHEN; CDR2 reads SYDVKM. The CDR3 is made up of 15 amino acids. Unmatched junction bases numbered 8, after V lost 8 bases and J lost 2 bases. CDR3 nucleotide sequence: TGTGCCAGCGGAACGGACAGGGGGAGGCAAGAGACCCAGTACTTC. Its translation: CASGTDRGRQETQYF.

The rearrangement links TRBV20-1 to TRBJ2-3; 9 bases map to TRBD1. Germline V gene data show CDR1 as DFQATT and CDR2 as SNEGSKA (reference sequence). The V segment lost 3 bases and the J segment 6 bases; nucleotides outside the gene matches: 10. The CDR3 totals 15 residues. The CDR3 DNA reads as TGCAGTGCTAGGGGAAACAGGGGGCAGTCGGATACGCAGTATTTT. This codes for CSARGNRGQSDTQYF.

The V call is TRBV20-1, the J call TRBJ1-3; D is uncertain. The CDR3 runs 11 residues. V was clipped by 7 bases and J by 0 bases, with 4 bases between them. CDR1 and CDR2 (germline): DFQATT, SNEGSKA (reference sequence). This CDR3 is CSGGSGNTIYF. The CDR3 nucleotides are TGCAGTGGAGGCTCTGGAAACACCATATATTTT.

V and J are TRBV20-1 and TRBJ2-3; TRBD2 aligns across 9 bases. The length of the CDR3 is 16 residues. CDR1 and CDR2 (germline): DFQATT, SNEGSKA (reference sequence). Losses at the gene ends were 0 bases for V and 2 bases for J; bases not matched to a gene: 6. The CDR3 DNA reads TGCAGTGCTAGAGATTGGGCGGGAGGGCCCACAGATACGCAGTATTTT. Translation: CSARDWAGGPTDTQYF.

The chain couples TRBV29-1 to TRBJ2-5, with 13 nucleotides matching TRBD2. V shed 7 bases, J shed 2 bases, and the junction held 7 bases outside the gene matches. This CDR3 spans 15 amino acids. CDR1 is SQVTM, CDR2 ANQGSEA, per germline. In DNA form, the CDR3 reads TGCAGCGCGGCGGGACTAGCGGGAATACAAGAGACCCAGTACTTC. It translates to CSAAGLAGIQETQYF.

This clonotype has only one observation. The chain links TRBV7-2 to TRBJ2-1, with TRBD1 identical over 10 bases. Germline CDR1 and CDR2: SGHTA and FQGNSA. V gave up 5 bases and J gave up 7 bases; unmatched junction bases: 5. The CDR3 is 14 residues long. The CDR3: CASSAWTGGNEQFF. CDR3 DNA: TGTGCCAGCAGCGCGTGGACAGGGGGTAATGAGCAGTTCTTC.

This chain uses TRBV4-2 with TRBJ2-5, with D hard to call. Gene TRBJ2-7 matches the end of the DNA better, so the J call may be wrong. The germline V gene has CDR1 LGHNA and CDR2 YNFKEQ. CDR3 length: 15 residues. The CDR3 region has the DNA TGTGCCAGCAGCCAAGAGCCCAGCCGCTTCAACGAGCAGTACTTC. Translating gives CASSQEPSRFNEQYF.

This clonotype was detected only once. Its ends do not fully match the called genes, so a read error is possible. The genes are TRBV5-6 and TRBJ1-2; D is undetermined. Germline loops: CDR1 SGHDT, CDR2 YYEEEE. There are 15 residues in the CDR3. CDR3 DNA: TGTGCCAGCAGTTTGGGTCTCGAGGACTACTATGGCTACACCTTC. Translated, it gives CASSLGLEDYYGYTF.

Only a few counts were recorded for this clonotype. This chain connects TRBV6-2 or TRBV6-3 to TRBJ1-5, with 7 bases that match TRBD1. The CDR3 covers 14 residues. The germline gives CDR1 MNHEY, CDR2 SVGEGT. Unmatched junction bases numbered 3, after V lost 4 bases and J lost 3 bases. CDR3 sequence (DNA): TGTGCCAGCAGTTTGACAGGGTACAATCAGCCCCAGCATTTT. Its translation is CASSLTGYNQPQHF.

This clonotype was picked up a small number of times. The chain is built from TRBV25-1 and TRBJ1-1; possible D gene TRBD1, 5 bases. Deletions cut 1 base from V and 10 bases from J, with 10 bases between. The CDR3 spans 12 residues. Germline CDR1 reads MGHDK; CDR2 reads SYGVNS. Written as DNA, the CDR3 is TGTGCCAGCAGTGAATCCCGTGGGGGAGCTTTCTTT. Translation: CASSESRGGAFF.

In its sample, this clonotype was seen a few times. The CDR3 DNA is TGTGCCAGCAATATTATACTGAATGAGCAGTTCTTC. This gives the protein CASNIILNEQFF. The gene calls are TRBV7-2 and TRBJ2-1; D remains unclear. The CDR3 has 12 amino acids. The germline V gene has CDR1 SGHTA and CDR2 FQGNSA. Trimming pared 7 bases from V and 7 bases from J, leaving 11 bases between.

V usage is TRBV29-1 and J usage is TRBJ1-2, with unresolved D. Trimming pared 4 bases from V and 4 bases from J, leaving 7 bases between. Per germline, CDR1 SQVTM and CDR2 ANQGSEA. The CDR3 is 11 residues long. CDR3 amino acids: CSVGELYGYTF. CDR3 coding DNA: TGCAGCGTTGGGGAACTCTATGGCTACACCTTC.

J is TRBJ1-4 and V is TRBV12-5; D is ambiguous. V lost 6 bases and J lost 6, with 2 bases in between. The CDR3 length is 10 residues. The germline gives CDR1 LGHNT, CDR2 FRNRAP. CDR3 protein: CASGHEKLFF. CDR3 DNA: TGTGCTAGTGGCCATGAAAAACTGTTTTTT.

This clonotype was seen only a few times. J is TRBJ1-6 and V is TRBV10-3; possibly TRBD1 for D (5 bases). The CDR3 extends over 15 amino acids. Germline V gene data show CDR1 as ENHRY and CDR2 as SYGVKD. V lost 6 bases, J lost 5 bases, and 14 bases lay in between. CDR3 DNA sequence: TGTGCCATCAGCCGGGACGGACGGGATAATTCACCCCTCCACTTT. Translating gives CAISRDGRDNSPLHF.

The chain links TRBV20-1 to TRBJ2-1; a possible D gene is TRBD1 (5 bases). In germline, CDR1 is DFQATT, CDR2 SNEGSKA (reference sequence). The V and J ends lost 5 bases and 4 bases respectively, with 18 bases between them. The CDR3 extends over 15 amino acids. The CDR3 DNA reads as TGCAGTGCTGACCGACTCGACAGTCCATACAATGAGCAGTTCTTC. Its protein product is CSADRLDSPYNEQFF.

At least ten counts were recorded for this clonotype. The rearrangement links TRBV29-1 to TRBJ2-7, with TRBD1 matching 9 bases. This CDR3 has 13 amino acids. Germline values: CDR1 SQVTM, CDR2 ANQGSEA. J gave up 5 bases and V 7 bases, and 9 bases lay outside the gene matches. This chain's CDR3 is CSARTGASDEQYF. The CDR3 DNA follows: TGCAGCGCCCGGACAGGGGCTTCCGACGAGCAGTACTTC.

This clonotype occurred a few times. The rearrangement links TRBV4-2 to TRBJ2-7, with TRBD2 matching over 10 bases. This CDR3 is 16 amino acids long. Per the germline V gene, CDR1 is LGHNA and CDR2 is YNFKEQ. Trimming cost V 0 bases and J 4 bases; bases outside gene matches: 6. CDR3 sequence reads: CASSQDAASGSYEQYF. CDR3 bases: TGTGCCAGCAGCCAAGATGCGGCTAGCGGGAGTTACGAGCAGTACTTC.

The rearrangement uses TRBV28 and TRBJ1-5, with a tentative D call TRBD1 (6 bases). This CDR3 region has 13 residues. V gave up 6 bases and J gave up 7 bases, with 13 bases separating them. The germline V gene encodes CDR1 MDHEN and CDR2 SYDVKM. The CDR3, as DNA: TGTGCCAGCAGACTTACAGGGTCCCAGCCCCAGCATTTT. Amino acid sequence: CASRLTGSQPQHF.